This T cell receptor beta chain was recovered during a study of cytomegalovirus exposure and HLA in healthy donors. V lost 10 bases and J 6 bases, leaving 12 bases between the germline ends. The CDR3 is 11 residues long. Germline V lookup: CDR1 LNHDA, CDR2 SQIVND (reference sequence). Study-wide results and limits: Previous analysis showed most TCR beta V segments were productive about 87% or about 30% of the time. Some public TCRs appeared in many individuals, while most sequences were rare. Later analysis associated a missense DCLRE1C variant with TCR beta V- and J-gene trimming. In a later analysis, CMV-associated beta chains were mostly HLA-associated, it appeared.

Primers included in the PCR were 60 Vbeta and 13 Jbeta primers. Repertoires were generated with immunoSEQ multiplex PCR, while TCRdb's copy carries only in-frame clones and drops some. The sample records 120,000 or so clones, 76% being singletons. Comments on this clone: Its antigen is still unknown.

V gene TRBV19 combines with J gene TRBJ1-1; D is perhaps TRBD1 (6 bases). This clonotype was obtained from a man younger than 45 in good health and CMV-seropositive. The specimen was PBMCs. The CDR3 region is CATGTRAEAFF. CDR3 nucleotides: TGTGCCACCGGGACAAGGGCTGAAGCTTTCTTT.